These T cell receptor beta chains were read from a single sample in a study of OX40 agonist ivuxolimab in advanced cancers. The repertoire was sequenced with immunoSEQ multiplex PCR; TCRdb's copy has only in-frame clones and lacks some. The sample carries 30,000 to 40,000 clones, over 85% recorded once. The specimen was CD4+ or CD8+ T cells sorted from blood, collected in a trial of the OX40 agonist ivuxolimab. The receptors were gathered from an adult with an advanced solid tumor such as melanoma, head and neck, liver or kidney cancer. Both conserved end residues are part of each CDR3. The D gene is left open where the match is weak. Part of the rows lack a size; the others show once, few, many or a class for expanded clones.

clone_size: .
d_call: TRBD2
j_call: TRBJ2-3
v_call: TRBV6-4
cdr3_nt: TGTGCCAGCACCCAGACTAGCGGGAGCACAGATACGCAGTATTTT
cdr3_aa: CASTQTSGSTDTQYF

clone_size: .
d_call: TRBD2
j_call: TRBJ2-3
v_call: TRBV9
cdr3_nt: TGTGCCAGCAGCGTAGTGGCGGGAGCGGCAGATACGCAGTATTTT
cdr3_aa: CASSVVAGAADTQYF

clone_size: .
d_call: TRBD2
j_call: TRBJ2-3
v_call: TRBV15
cdr3_nt: TGTGCCACCAGCAGAGCACTAGCGGGAGCGGAAGATACGCAGTATTTT
cdr3_aa: CATSRALAGAEDTQYF

clone_size: .
d_call: .
j_call: TRBJ2-5
v_call: TRBV7-3
cdr3_nt: TGTGCCAGCAGTCAAGGGGCGGAAGAGACCCAGTACTTC
cdr3_aa: CASSQGAEETQYF

clone_size: .
d_call: .
j_call: TRBJ2-6
v_call: TRBV7-8
cdr3_nt: TGTGCCAGCAGCTTAGTGCTAGGGGCCAACGTCCTGACTTTC
cdr3_aa: CASSLVLGANVLTF

clone_size: .
d_call: TRBD1
j_call: TRBJ2-3
v_call: TRBV28
cdr3_nt: TGTGCCAGCAGCCAGACAGGGGGCGATCTTGGCGGGAGGCCGCCAGATACGCAGTATTTT
cdr3_aa: CASSQTGGDLGGRPPDTQYF

clone_size: .
d_call: TRBD2
j_call: TRBJ2-7
v_call: TRBV6-5
cdr3_nt: TGTGCCAGCAGTTACTCGCTAGCGGGAGGCTACGAGCAGTACTTC
cdr3_aa: CASSYSLAGGYEQYF

clone_size: .
d_call: .
j_call: TRBJ2-5
v_call: TRBV11-2
cdr3_nt: TGTGCCAGCAGCTCGAGAAACCAAGAGACCCAGTACTTC
cdr3_aa: CASSSRNQETQYF

clone_size: .
d_call: .
j_call: TRBJ2-1
v_call: TRBV10-3
cdr3_nt: TGTGCCATCAGGGGGGGAATTGGGTCCTACAATGAGCAGTTCTTC
cdr3_aa: CAIRGGIGSYNEQFF

clone_size: .
d_call: .
j_call: TRBJ2-5
v_call: TRBV27
cdr3_nt: TGTGCCAGCAGCCCACGGGGCGGCGAGACCCAGTACTTC
cdr3_aa: CASSPRGGETQYF

clone_size: .
d_call: .
j_call: TRBJ2-7
v_call: TRBV5-5
cdr3_nt: TGTGCCAGCAGCCCCGTCCACTACGAGCAGTACTTC
cdr3_aa: CASSPVHYEQYF

clone_size: .
d_call: .
j_call: TRBJ1-5
v_call: TRBV5-5
cdr3_nt: TGTGCCAGCAGCATAGGGGGAGGGCAGCCCCAGCATTTT
cdr3_aa: CASSIGGGQPQHF

clone_size: .
d_call: .
j_call: TRBJ2-2
v_call: TRBV5-4
cdr3_nt: TGTGCCAGCAGCCTCATCGCGGGGACGAACACCGGGGAGCTGTTTTTT
cdr3_aa: CASSLIAGTNTGELFF

clone_size: .
d_call: .
j_call: TRBJ2-5
v_call: TRBV5-5
cdr3_nt: TGTGCCAGCAGCTTGGGGTCTGGGGCGGTTTGGCAAGAGACCCAGTACTTC
cdr3_aa: CASSLGSGAVWQETQYF

clone_size: .
d_call: TRBD1
j_call: TRBJ2-7
v_call: TRBV6-5
cdr3_nt: TGTGCCAGCAGAAACCCAGGGACAGGGACATACTTC
cdr3_aa: CASRNPGTGTYF

clone_size: .
d_call: TRBD1
j_call: TRBJ2-7
v_call: TRBV27
cdr3_nt: TGTGCCAGCAGTTTACTAAGGACAGGGGGCTCCTACGAGCAGTACTTC
cdr3_aa: CASSLLRTGGSYEQYF

clone_size: .
d_call: .
j_call: TRBJ2-1
v_call: TRBV5-1
cdr3_nt: TGCGCCAGCAGCCACGCGGAGGTCCGCTCCTACAATGAGCAGTTCTTC
cdr3_aa: CASSHAEVRSYNEQFF

clone_size: .
d_call: TRBD1
j_call: TRBJ1-3
v_call: TRBV14
cdr3_nt: TGTGCCAGCAGCCTCGGACAGGGGAATGGATTTACTGGAAACACCATATATTTT
cdr3_aa: CASSLGQGNGFTGNTIYF

clone_size: .
d_call: TRBD2
j_call: TRBJ2-1
v_call: TRBV14
cdr3_nt: TGTGCCAGCAGTCCGACTAGCGCTGACAATGAGCAGTTCTTC
cdr3_aa: CASSPTSADNEQFF

clone_size: .
d_call: TRBD1
j_call: TRBJ2-2
v_call: TRBV7-2
cdr3_nt: TGTGCCAGCAGCCCGAGGACAGGTGTCACCGGGGAGCTGTTTTTT
cdr3_aa: CASSPRTGVTGELFF

clone_size: .
d_call: .
j_call: TRBJ2-3
v_call: TRBV6-5
cdr3_nt: TGTGCCTGTTCCCACCCCTCAGTAGATACGCAGTATTTT
cdr3_aa: CACSHPSVDTQYF

clone_size: .
d_call: TRBD1
j_call: TRBJ2-2
v_call: TRBV27
cdr3_nt: TGTGCCAGCAGTTTATGGGGGACAGGGGGCACTTCCGGGGAGCTGTTTTTT
cdr3_aa: CASSLWGTGGTSGELFF

clone_size: .
d_call: .
j_call: TRBJ1-1
v_call: TRBV12-5
cdr3_nt: TGTGCTAGTGGTCCTGACAGGAACACTGAAGCTTTCTTT
cdr3_aa: CASGPDRNTEAFF

clone_size: .
d_call: .
j_call: TRBJ2-5
v_call: TRBV5-1
cdr3_nt: TGCGCCAGCAGCTCATTCGGGGACCAAGAGACCCAGTACTTC
cdr3_aa: CASSSFGDQETQYF

clone_size: .
d_call: .
j_call: TRBJ2-5
v_call: TRBV10-2
cdr3_nt: TGCGCCAGCAGTGAGTCGACGGTGCGGCCACAAGAGACCCAGTACTTC
cdr3_aa: CASSESTVRPQETQYF

clone_size: .
d_call: TRBD1
j_call: TRBJ1-5
v_call: TRBV4-3
cdr3_nt: TGCGCCAGCAGCCAGGGACAGATATCGGGTCAGCCCCAGCATTTT
cdr3_aa: CASSQGQISGQPQHF

clone_size: .
d_call: TRBD1
j_call: TRBJ2-7
v_call: TRBV5-1
cdr3_nt: TGCGCCAGCAGCTTGGCCCCGACAGGGGCCGCCGAGCAGTACTTC
cdr3_aa: CASSLAPTGAAEQYF

clone_size: few
d_call: TRBD2
j_call: TRBJ2-1
v_call: TRBV19
cdr3_nt: TGTGCCAGTAGTATACGAAGCGGGGGAGGGTACAATGAGCAGTTCTTC
cdr3_aa: CASSIRSGGGYNEQFF

clone_size: once
d_call: .
j_call: TRBJ2-7
v_call: TRBV1
cdr3_nt: TGCACCAGCAGCCTCGGACGAACTTACGAGCAGTACTTC
cdr3_aa: CTSSLGRTYEQYF

clone_size: .
d_call: TRBD2
j_call: TRBJ2-1
v_call: TRBV19
cdr3_nt: TGTGCCAGTAGACTAGGGAGGGACAATGAGCAGTTCTTC
cdr3_aa: CASRLGRDNEQFF

clone_size: .
d_call: .
j_call: TRBJ2-5
v_call: TRBV19
cdr3_nt: TGTGCCAGTAGGACACAAGAGACCCAGTACTTC
cdr3_aa: CASRTQETQYF

clone_size: .
d_call: .
j_call: TRBJ2-1
v_call: TRBV5-1
cdr3_nt: TGCGCCAGCAGCTACCCTGGAACGGGTGAGCAGTTCTTC
cdr3_aa: CASSYPGTGEQFF

clone_size: .
d_call: .
j_call: TRBJ2-5
v_call: TRBV18
cdr3_nt: TGTGCCAGCTCACCACAGCCAGAGATGTACTTC
cdr3_aa: CASSPQPEMYF

clone_size: .
d_call: TRBD1
j_call: TRBJ1-2
v_call: TRBV11-2
cdr3_nt: TGTGCCAGCAGCGTGGGACAGGAGTATGGCTACACCTTC
cdr3_aa: CASSVGQEYGYTF

clone_size: .
d_call: .
j_call: TRBJ1-3
v_call: TRBV5-1
cdr3_nt: TGCGCCAGCAAGGAGGGGTCTGGAAACACCATATATTTT
cdr3_aa: CASKEGSGNTIYF

clone_size: few
d_call: .
j_call: TRBJ1-2
v_call: TRBV7-8
cdr3_nt: TGTGCCAGCAGCCTTAGGGTGGGCAGGAACTATGGCTACACCTTC
cdr3_aa: CASSLRVGRNYGYTF

clone_size: .
d_call: .
j_call: TRBJ2-7
v_call: TRBV6-5
cdr3_nt: TGTGCCAGCAGTTATTCCAAGGCGGGTAACTACGAGCAGTACTTC
cdr3_aa: CASSYSKAGNYEQYF

clone_size: .
d_call: .
j_call: TRBJ2-3
v_call: TRBV11-2
cdr3_nt: TGTGCCAGCAGCCGTAGCCCTTCCCCGGGACACCCATACACAGATACGCAGTATTTT
cdr3_aa: CASSRSPSPGHPYTDTQYF

clone_size: .
d_call: TRBD1
j_call: TRBJ1-6
v_call: TRBV28
cdr3_nt: TGTGCCAGCACCTCCGGGACAGGGGGAATTATGAGTTCACCCCTCCACTTT
cdr3_aa: CASTSGTGGIMSSPLHF

clone_size: .
d_call: .
j_call: TRBJ1-2
v_call: TRBV28
cdr3_nt: TGTGCCAGCAGGGTCGGCTTTAACTATGGCTACACCTTC
cdr3_aa: CASRVGFNYGYTF

clone_size: .
d_call: .
j_call: TRBJ1-3
v_call: TRBV7-9
cdr3_nt: TGTGCCAGCAGCTTTCAGAGCTCTGGAAACACCATATATTTT
cdr3_aa: CASSFQSSGNTIYF

clone_size: .
d_call: .
j_call: TRBJ1-2
v_call: TRBV5-5
cdr3_nt: TGTGCCAGCACTATGGGGCCGGGGGTAGGCTACACCTTC
cdr3_aa: CASTMGPGVGYTF

clone_size: .
d_call: TRBD2
j_call: TRBJ2-1
v_call: TRBV29-1
cdr3_nt: TGCAGCGTTCCCGGGACTAGCGGCGAACCTTACGCCTACAATGAGCAGTTCTTC
cdr3_aa: CSVPGTSGEPYAYNEQFF

clone_size: .
d_call: .
j_call: TRBJ2-1
v_call: TRBV7-9
cdr3_nt: TGTGCCAGCAGCCCCGGCACCTACAATGAGCAGTTCTTC
cdr3_aa: CASSPGTYNEQFF

clone_size: once
d_call: .
j_call: TRBJ2-1
v_call: TRBV7-3
cdr3_nt: TGTGCCAGCAGCTTAGTTGGGGGGCAGTTCTTC
cdr3_aa: CASSLVGGQFF